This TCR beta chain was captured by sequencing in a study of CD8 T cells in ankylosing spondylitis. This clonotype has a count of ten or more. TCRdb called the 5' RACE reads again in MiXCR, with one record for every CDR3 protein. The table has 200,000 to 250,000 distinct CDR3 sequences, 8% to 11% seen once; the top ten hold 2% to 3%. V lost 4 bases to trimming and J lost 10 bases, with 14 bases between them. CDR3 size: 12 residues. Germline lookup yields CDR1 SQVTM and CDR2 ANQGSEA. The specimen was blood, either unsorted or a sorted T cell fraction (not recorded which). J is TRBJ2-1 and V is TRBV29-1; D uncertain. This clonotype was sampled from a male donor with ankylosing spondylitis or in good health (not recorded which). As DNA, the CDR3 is TGCAGCGTTGGACCGTCGACGCTCGAGCAGTTCTTC. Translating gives CSVGPSTLEQFF.